This record concerns one T cell receptor beta chain sequence. This clonotype was found many times. There are no base qualities to consult, and no much larger clone falls within one base. This record belongs to a study of T cells after yellow fever vaccination (dated by TCRdb to between 2018 and 2021). Looking at the study overall: Staining for CD3, CD45RA, CCR7 and CD95 was used to sort memory subsets (EM, EMRA, CM and Tscm) on a BD FACS Aria III. Libraries from fractions with low cell numbers were prepared with the SMART-Seq v4 Ultra Low Input RNA kit. To follow T-cell clones before and after primary and booster YFV17D yellow fever vaccination, bulk TCR alpha and beta repertoires were sequenced over time. Two healthy male donors, one aged 18 to 29 and one aged 30 to 40 years, made up the cohort. Bulk PBMC replicates and cell subsets were isolated from blood drawn at multiple timepoints before and after both primary and secondary immunization. Sorting of memory subsets took place on days 0, 15 and 45 and at 18 months after primary vaccination, as well as on days 0, 15 and 45 after the 30-year booster.

This specimen's treatment or condition label, interpreted: live attenuated yellow fever vaccine strain. PBMCs were isolated from peripheral blood using a standard Ficoll-Paque protocol. RNA from sorted memory subsets was extracted with the RNeasy Micro Kit. Trimming removed 6 bases from V and 4 bases from J, leaving 13 bases between the germline ends. The CDR3 starts with the cysteine, ends with the phenylalanine, and has 13 residues. The sequence is cut down to CDR3 DNA, 39 bases in frame from base 1. Looking up the germline V gene yields CDR1 SQVTM and CDR2 ANQGSEA. Synthesis of TCR cDNA relied on 5'RACE template switching, a step that introduced a universal primer site along with unique molecular identifiers. Priming of cDNA synthesis was performed from both the TCR alpha and TCR beta constant segments. Two PCR steps were used to amplify libraries, with sample barcodes and sequencing adapters being added in the second step. Libraries were sequenced on Illumina HiSeq 2500 (2x100 bp) or NovaSeq (2x150 bp). Under the source paper's analysis protocol: Reads were demultiplexed and collapsed into UMI consensus sequences with MIGEC, and V(D)J alignment was performed with MiXCR. Vaccine-responding clonotypes were identified with edgeR using replicate PBMC samples, with FDR below 0.01 and a log2 fold change above 5 up to day 15 being required. Bulk clonotypes were assigned CD4 or CD8 identity according to which sequenced CD4 or CD8 repertoire held them at higher abundance. To estimate how each clone was distributed across memory phenotypes, clonotype frequencies in memory subsets were weighted by the numbers of FACS-sorted cells. TCRdb reprocessed the public reads (quality trimming at Q25 with fastp, clone calling with MiXCR) and kept in-frame beta chains. Rows with a matching CDR3 protein are joined into one entry that keeps the most common DNA and genes. For this entry, the V and J calls and clone size follow TCRdb and not the study's own pipeline. Present in this sample are under 50,000 distinct CDR3 sequences, approximately 6.3% of which were seen just once. The ten largest make up roughly a tenth of the sample.

On the study overall, not on this receptor specifically: Because the study included only two donors, the extent to which the findings can be generalized is limited. Compared with the primary T-cell response, the secondary T-cell response was weaker but faster, peaking on day 5 rather than day 15. In the sorted memory subsets on day 0, nearly all vaccine-responding clonotypes were below the level of detection. Computational filtering was needed because FACS-sorted repertoires could contain abundant contaminating clonotypes from the bulk population. After the booster, most clones that had expanded after primary vaccination were detected again (nearly 97% of CD4 and around nine tenths of CD8), suggesting broad maintenance of memory. A small share of clonotypes was detected in both CD4 and CD8 compartments, with the overlap likely arising from convergent recombination.

Specimen: PBMCs, either bulk or a sorted T-cell subset (CD4+, CD8+, memory, or dextramer-sorted; not recorded which), collected 45 days after the yellow fever booster vaccination. The V and J segments used are TRBV29-1 and TRBJ1-5, with TRBD1 perhaps the D gene, on 6 matching bases. The sequence was obtained from a man between 25 and 39 years old who received the YFV17D yellow fever vaccine. The sequenced DNA: TGCAGCGTCCGGGACAATTGGAATCAGCCCCAGCATTTT. Its translation is CSVRDNWNQPQHF.